This TCR beta chain is drawn from a study of T cells in Graves' hyperthyroidism and ophthalmopathy. Template material for amplifying TCR beta CDR3 regions consisted of RNA transcripts. The TCR CDR3 first-round RT-PCR relied on the HTBI primer set. TCRdb re-called the multiplex PCR reads with MiXCR, one entry per CDR3 protein. The table includes a few hundred thousand distinct CDR3 sequences, more than 15% detected once. The CDR3 extends over 16 amino acids. The V gene lost 2 bases and the J gene lost 1 base, with 11 bases spanning the gap. Germline values: CDR1 SGHTA, CDR2 FQGNSA. This clonotype has only a few counts.

The TCR was taken from a woman under 30 with Graves' hyperthyroidism. The J gene is TRBJ2-2, the V gene TRBV7-2; maybe TRBD2 (5 bases). Sequencing input: blood. DNA for the CDR3: TGTGCCAGCAGCTTATTTAGCGCCTTGAACACCGGGGAGCTGTTTTTT. Residues: CASSLFSALNTGELFF. The complete variable domain, with remaining parts taken from reference TRBV7-2 and TRBJ2-2, reads GAGVSQSPSNKVTEKGKDVELRCDPISGHTALYWYRQSLGQGLEFLIYFQGNSAPDKSGLPSDRFSAERTGGSVSTLTIQRTQQEDSAVYLCASSLFSALNTGELFFGEGSRLTVL.